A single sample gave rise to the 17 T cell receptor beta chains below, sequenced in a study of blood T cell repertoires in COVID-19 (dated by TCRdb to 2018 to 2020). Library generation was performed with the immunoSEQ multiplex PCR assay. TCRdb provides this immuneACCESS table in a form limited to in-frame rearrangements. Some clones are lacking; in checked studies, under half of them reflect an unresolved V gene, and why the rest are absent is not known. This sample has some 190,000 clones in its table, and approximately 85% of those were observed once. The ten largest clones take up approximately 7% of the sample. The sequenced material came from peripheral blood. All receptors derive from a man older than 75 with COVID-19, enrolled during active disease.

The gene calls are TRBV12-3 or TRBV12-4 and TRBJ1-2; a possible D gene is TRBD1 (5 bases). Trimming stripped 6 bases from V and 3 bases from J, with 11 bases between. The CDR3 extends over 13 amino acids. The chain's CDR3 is CASRRAGDYGYTF. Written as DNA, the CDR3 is TGTGCCAGCAGGAGGGCGGGGGACTATGGCTACACCTTC.

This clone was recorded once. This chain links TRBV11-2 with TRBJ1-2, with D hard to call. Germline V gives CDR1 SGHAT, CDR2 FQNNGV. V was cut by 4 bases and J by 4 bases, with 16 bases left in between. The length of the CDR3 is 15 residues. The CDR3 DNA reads TGTGCCAGCAGCTCCAGTCGCAGGACTCTCTATGGCTACACCTTC. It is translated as CASSSSRRTLYGYTF.

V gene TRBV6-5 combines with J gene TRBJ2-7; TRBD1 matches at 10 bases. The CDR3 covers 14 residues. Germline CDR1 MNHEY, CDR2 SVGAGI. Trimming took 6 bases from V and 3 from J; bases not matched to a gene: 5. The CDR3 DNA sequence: TGTGCCAGCAGCAACCGGGACAGGGGCTACGAGCAGTACTTC. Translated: CASSNRDRGYEQYF.

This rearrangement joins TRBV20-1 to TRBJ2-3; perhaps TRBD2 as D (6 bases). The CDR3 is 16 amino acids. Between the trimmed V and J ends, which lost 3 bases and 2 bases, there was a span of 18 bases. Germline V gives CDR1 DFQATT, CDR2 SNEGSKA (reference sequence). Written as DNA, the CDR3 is TGCAGTGCTAGTCGATTAAGCGGGTACCACACAGATACGCAGTATTTT. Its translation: CSASRLSGYHTDTQYF.

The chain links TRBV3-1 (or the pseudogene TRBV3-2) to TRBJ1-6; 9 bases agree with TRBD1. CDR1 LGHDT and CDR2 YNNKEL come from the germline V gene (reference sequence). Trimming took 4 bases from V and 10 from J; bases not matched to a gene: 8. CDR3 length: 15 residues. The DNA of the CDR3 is TGTGCCAGCAGCCCCGAGGGACAGGGAGGATCACCCCTCCACTTT. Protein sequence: CASSPEGQGGSPLHF.

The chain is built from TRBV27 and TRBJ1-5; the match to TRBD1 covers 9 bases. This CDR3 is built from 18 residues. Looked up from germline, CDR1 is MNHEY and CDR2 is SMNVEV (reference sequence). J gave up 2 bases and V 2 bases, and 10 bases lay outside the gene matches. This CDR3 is CASSLAGTGIPGNQPQHF. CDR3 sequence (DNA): TGTGCCAGCAGTTTAGCCGGGACAGGGATCCCTGGCAATCAGCCCCAGCATTTT.

The CDR3 sequence is CASSGDRGAINSPLHF. CDR3 sequence (DNA): TGTGCCAGCAGTGGGGACAGGGGGGCCATTAATTCACCCCTCCACTTT. The genes are TRBV6-1 and TRBJ1-6, with 11 positions matching TRBD1. With 4 bases clipped from V and 6 bases from J, the junction kept 5 bases outside the gene matches. This CDR3 region has 16 residues. Per the germline V gene, CDR1 is MNHNS and CDR2 is SASEGT.

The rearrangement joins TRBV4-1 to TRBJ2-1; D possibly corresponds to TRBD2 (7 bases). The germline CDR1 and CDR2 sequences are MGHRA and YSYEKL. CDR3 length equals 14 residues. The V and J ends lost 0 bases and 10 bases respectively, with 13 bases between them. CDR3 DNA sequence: TGCGCCAGCAGCCAAGATAGGAGGGGGGGGGAGCAGTTCTTC. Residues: CASSQDRRGGEQFF.

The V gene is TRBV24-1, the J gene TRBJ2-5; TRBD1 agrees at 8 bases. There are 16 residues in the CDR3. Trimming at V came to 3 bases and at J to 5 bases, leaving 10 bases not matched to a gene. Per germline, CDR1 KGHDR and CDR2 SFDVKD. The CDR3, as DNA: TGTGCCACCAGTGATGGGCAGGGGGCACCGCTTGAGACCCAGTACTTC. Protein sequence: CATSDGQGAPLETQYF.

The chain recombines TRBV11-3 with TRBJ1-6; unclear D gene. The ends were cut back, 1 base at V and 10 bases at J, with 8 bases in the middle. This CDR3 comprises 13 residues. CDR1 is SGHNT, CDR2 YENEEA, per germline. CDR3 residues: CASSLAAESPLHF. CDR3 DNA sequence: TGTGCCAGCAGCTTAGCAGCGGAGTCACCCCTCCACTTT. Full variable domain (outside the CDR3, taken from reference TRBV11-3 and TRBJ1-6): EAGVVQSPRYKIIEKKQPVAFWCNPISGHNTLYWYLQNLGQGPELLIRYENEEAVDDSQLPKDRFSAERLKGVDSTLKIQPAELGDSAVYLCASSLAAESPLHFGNGTRLTVT.

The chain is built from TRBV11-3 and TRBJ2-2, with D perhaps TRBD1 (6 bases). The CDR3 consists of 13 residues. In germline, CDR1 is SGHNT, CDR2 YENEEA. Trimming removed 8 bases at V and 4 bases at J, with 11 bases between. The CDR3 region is CASGRGSTGELFF. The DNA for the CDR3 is TGTGCCAGCGGCAGGGGTAGCACCGGGGAGCTGTTTTTT. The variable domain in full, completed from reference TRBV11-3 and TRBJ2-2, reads EAGVVQSPRYKIIEKKQPVAFWCNPISGHNTLYWYLQNLGQGPELLIRYENEEAVDDSQLPKDRFSAERLKGVDSTLKIQPAELGDSAVYLCASGRGSTGELFFGEGSRLTVL.

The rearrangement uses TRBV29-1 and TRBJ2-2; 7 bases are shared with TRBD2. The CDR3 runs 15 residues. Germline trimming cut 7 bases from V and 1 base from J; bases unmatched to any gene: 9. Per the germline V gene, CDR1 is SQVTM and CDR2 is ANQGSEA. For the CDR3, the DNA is TGCAGCGCCGGGACGGGACTACTGAACACCGGGGAGCTGTTTTTT. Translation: CSAGTGLLNTGELFF.

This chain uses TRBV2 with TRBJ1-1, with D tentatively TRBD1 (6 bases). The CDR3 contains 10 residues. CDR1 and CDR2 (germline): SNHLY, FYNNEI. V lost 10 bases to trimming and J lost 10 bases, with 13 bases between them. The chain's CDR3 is CATGDSGAFF. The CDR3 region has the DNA TGTGCCACAGGGGATTCTGGAGCTTTCTTT.

CDR3 region: CASSEEGWTEAFF. CDR3 bases: TGTGCCAGCAGCGAGGAGGGGTGGACTGAAGCTTTCTTT. This chain uses TRBV9 with TRBJ1-1; tentatively, D is TRBD1 (5 bases). Germline values: CDR1 SGDLS, CDR2 YYNGEE. V was clipped by 3 bases and J by 5 bases, with 11 bases between them. This CDR3 contains 13 residues.

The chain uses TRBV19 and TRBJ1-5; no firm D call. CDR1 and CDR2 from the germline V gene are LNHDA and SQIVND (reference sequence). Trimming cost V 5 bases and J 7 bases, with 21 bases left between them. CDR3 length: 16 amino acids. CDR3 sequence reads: CASSLTILGRRQPQHF. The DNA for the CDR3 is TGTGCCAGTAGTCTGACGATTTTGGGGAGGAGACAGCCCCAGCATTTT.

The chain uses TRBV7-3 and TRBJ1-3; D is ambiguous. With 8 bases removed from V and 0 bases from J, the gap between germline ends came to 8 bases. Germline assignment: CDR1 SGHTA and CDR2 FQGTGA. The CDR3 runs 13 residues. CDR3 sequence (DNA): TGTGCCAGCGGAGAGAGCTCTGGAAACACCATATATTTT. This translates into CASGESSGNTIYF.

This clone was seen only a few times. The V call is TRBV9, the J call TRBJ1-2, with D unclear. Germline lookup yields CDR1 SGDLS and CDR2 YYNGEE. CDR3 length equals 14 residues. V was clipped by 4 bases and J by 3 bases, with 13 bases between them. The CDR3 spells CASSSRGGYYGYTF. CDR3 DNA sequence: TGTGCCAGCAGCTCTAGAGGAGGGTACTATGGCTACACCTTC.